Below, 30 T cell receptor beta chains from the same sample are listed, as sequenced in a study of OX40 agonist ivuxolimab in advanced cancers. Some clones are missing from TCRdb's copy, which holds only in-frame ones; the method was immunoSEQ multiplex PCR. This repertoire shows some 72,000 clones, 85% to 95% found once; its top ten account for more than 9.5%. Sequences were derived from CD4+ or CD8+ T cells sorted from blood, sampled in a trial of the OX40 agonist ivuxolimab. The origin of the receptors is an adult with an advanced solid tumor such as melanoma, head and neck, liver or kidney cancer.

The chain recombines TRBV7-9 with TRBJ1-2; 11 positions agree with TRBD1. The CDR3 runs to 14 residues. Germline CDR1 and CDR2: SEHNR and FQNEAQ (reference sequence). Trimming cost V 5 bases and J 5 bases; bases outside gene matches: 4. CDR3 sequence (DNA): TGTGCCAGCAGCCCAGGACAGGGGGCATATGGCTACACCTTC. Its protein is CASSPGQGAYGYTF.

The chain couples TRBV14 to TRBJ2-3; D is possibly TRBD1 (6 bases). Germline loops: CDR1 SGHDN, CDR2 FVKESK. Trimming took 0 bases from V and 2 from J, leaving 24 bases between them. The CDR3 is 20 residues long. CDR3 amino acids: CASSQDPRTEVATYTDTQYF. The CDR3 DNA sequence: TGTGCCAGCAGCCAAGATCCCCGGACAGAGGTGGCAACTTACACAGATACGCAGTATTTT.

The chain employs TRBV4-1 and TRBJ2-7, with D perhaps matching TRBD1 (6 bases). The germline CDR1 and CDR2 sequences are MGHRA and YSYEKL. The V end lost 1 base, the J end lost 2 bases, and 12 bases lay between the germline ends. This CDR3 is 15 amino acids long. As DNA, the CDR3 is TGCGCCAGCAGCCAAGGGACAGCCCAAACCTACGAGCAGTACTTC. Translating it yields CASSQGTAQTYEQYF.

The V call is TRBV9, the J call TRBJ2-7; 9 bases map to TRBD1. CDR3 length equals 15 residues. CDR1 SGDLS and CDR2 YYNGEE come from the germline V gene. Trimming at V came to 1 base and at J to 3 bases, leaving 5 bases not matched to a gene. The CDR3 DNA follows: TGTGCCAGCAGCGTATTTGCGACAGGGGGCTACGAGCAGTACTTC. This gives the protein CASSVFATGGYEQYF.

The genes are TRBV7-8 and TRBJ1-2; D ambiguous. CDR3 length: 13 amino acids. Germline CDR1 and CDR2: SGHVS and FQNEAQ. V was trimmed by 1 base and J by 6 bases, leaving 9 bases between them. The CDR3 sequence: CASSLVWGDGYTF. CDR3 DNA sequence: TGTGCCAGCAGCTTAGTTTGGGGAGATGGCTACACCTTC. The entire variable domain, with the rest obtained from reference TRBV7-8 and TRBJ1-2, is as follows: GAGVSQSPRYKVAKRGQDVALRCDPISGHVSLFWYQQALGQGPEFLTYFQNEAQLDKSGLPSDRFFAERPEGSVSTLKIQRTQQEDSAVYLCASSLVWGDGYTFGSGTRLTVV.

This chain joins TRBV5-8 and TRBJ1-4; 7 nucleotides align to TRBD1. The CDR3 spans 14 residues. Unmatched junction bases numbered 2, after V lost 2 bases and J lost 4 bases. Per germline, CDR1 SGHTS and CDR2 YDEGEE. The CDR3 DNA reads as TGTGCCAGCAGCTTCGGGACAGATAATGAAAAACTGTTTTTT. It codes for CASSFGTDNEKLFF.

This rearrangement joins TRBV9 to TRBJ1-1, with D tentatively TRBD1 (6 bases). The CDR3 sequence is 15 residues long. Trimming took 5 bases from V and 0 from J, leaving 14 bases between them. Germline V gene sequence: CDR1 SGDLS, CDR2 YYNGEE. CDR3: CASSARGALNTEAFF. The CDR3 nucleotides are TGTGCCAGCAGTGCCCGGGGGGCGCTGAACACTGAAGCTTTCTTT.

The CDR3 spells CASSFVTASYEQYF. The CDR3 DNA reads as TGTGCCAGCAGCTTTGTAACAGCATCCTACGAGCAGTACTTC. The chain couples TRBV7-9 to TRBJ2-7; D remains unclear. Trimming removed 3 bases at V and 1 base at J, with 10 bases between. Germline assignment: CDR1 SEHNR and CDR2 FQNEAQ (reference sequence). The CDR3 totals 14 residues.

The chain links TRBV25-1 to TRBJ2-7; TRBD1 matches at 7 bases. Germline trimming cut 7 bases from V and 7 bases from J; bases unmatched to any gene: 10. CDR3 length: 13 amino acids. Germline loops: CDR1 MGHDK, CDR2 SYGVNS. The CDR3 region is CASTPWETGEQYF. The CDR3 DNA reads TGTGCCAGCACTCCCTGGGAGACAGGGGAGCAGTACTTC.

The chain links TRBV7-6 to TRBJ1-4; D not resolved. The V end lost 2 bases, the J end lost 4 bases, and 11 bases lay between the germline ends. CDR1 is SGHVS, CDR2 FNYEAQ, per germline. The CDR3 totals 15 residues. CDR3 sequence: CASSLRASNNEKLFF. Here the CDR3 DNA reads TGTGCCAGCAGCTTAAGGGCGTCAAATAATGAAAAACTGTTTTTT.

The V call is TRBV18, the J call TRBJ2-1; TRBD2 matches 8 bases. Germline V gives CDR1 KGHSH, CDR2 LQKENI. The ends lost 0 bases at V and 8 bases at J; junction bases unmatched: 3. CDR3 length: 14 residues. The CDR3 DNA sequence: TGTGCCAGCTCACCACCGGGACTAGTTTATGAGCAGTTCTTC. It translates to CASSPPGLVYEQFF.

J is TRBJ2-1 and V is TRBV7-9; 9 nucleotides line up with TRBD1. From germline, CDR1 is SEHNR and CDR2 FQNEAQ (reference sequence). The J segment lost 0 bases and the V segment lost 10 bases, leaving 7 bases of the junction unmatched. This CDR3 has 15 residues. The CDR3 is CATLTGGSSYNEQFF. CDR3 sequence (DNA): TGTGCCACCTTGACAGGGGGTAGCTCCTACAATGAGCAGTTCTTC.

This clone was found once. V usage is TRBV19 and J usage is TRBJ2-5; D unresolved. Germline V gives CDR1 LNHDA, CDR2 SQIVND (reference sequence). V lost 5 bases to trimming and J lost 5 bases, with 15 bases between them. This CDR3 contains 14 residues. The CDR3 DNA follows: TGTGCCAGTAGTTCGACCCGACAAACGGAGACCCAGTACTTC. It yields the protein CASSSTRQTETQYF.

The chain links TRBV7-2 to TRBJ1-1, with a tentative D call TRBD1 (5 bases). Trimming pared 2 bases from V and 5 bases from J, leaving 12 bases between. The CDR3 has 14 amino acids. Germline V gene sequence: CDR1 SGHTA, CDR2 FQGNSA. CDR3 nucleotide sequence: TGTGCCAGCAGCTTAAGGGACTTGGGGACTGAAGCTTTCTTT. Protein sequence: CASSLRDLGTEAFF. Combining the CDR3 with reference TRBV7-2 and TRBJ1-1 gives the whole variable domain GAGVSQSPSNKVTEKGKDVELRCDPISGHTALYWYRQSLGQGLEFLIYFQGNSAPDKSGLPSDRFSAERTGGSVSTLTIQRTQQEDSAVYLCASSLRDLGTEAFFGQGTRLTVV.

The chain recombines TRBV7-8 with TRBJ1-2, with 11 bases matching TRBD1. This CDR3 comprises 16 residues. Trimming at V came to 5 bases and at J to 4 bases, leaving 9 bases not matched to a gene. Germline V gives CDR1 SGHVS, CDR2 FQNEAQ. This CDR3 reads CASSPGQGADFYGYTF. The DNA for the CDR3 is TGTGCCAGCAGCCCCGGACAGGGGGCGGATTTCTATGGCTACACCTTC. Looking up the rest from reference TRBV7-8 and TRBJ1-2 gives the full variable domain: GAGVSQSPRYKVAKRGQDVALRCDPISGHVSLFWYQQALGQGPEFLTYFQNEAQLDKSGLPSDRFFAERPEGSVSTLKIQRTQQEDSAVYLCASSPGQGADFYGYTFGSGTRLTVV.

V is TRBV4-1 and J is TRBJ2-7, with D possibly being TRBD1 or TRBD2 (5 bases each). Looked up from germline, CDR1 is MGHRA and CDR2 is YSYEKL. This CDR3 is built from 15 residues. Trimming pared 5 bases from V and 4 bases from J, leaving 18 bases between. The CDR3 nucleotides read TGCGCCAGCAGCTTGACGCTCGGGGACCGGTACGAGCAGTACTTC. This codes for CASSLTLGDRYEQYF.

V is TRBV14 and J is TRBJ2-2; no firm D call. V was shortened by 2 bases and J by 6 bases, with 10 bases between the two germline ends. Germline-derived CDR1 and CDR2 are SGHDN and FVKESK. CDR3 size: 14 residues. The CDR3: CASSQLGLAGELFF. CDR3 in DNA: TGTGCCAGCAGCCAACTGGGGTTAGCCGGGGAGCTGTTTTTT. Based on the CDR3 plus reference TRBV14 and TRBJ2-2, the full variable domain is EAGVTQFPSHSVIEKGQTVTLRCDPISGHDNLYWYRRVMGKEIKFLLHFVKESKQDESGMPNNRFLAERTGGTYSTLKVQPAELEDSGVYFCASSQLGLAGELFFGEGSRLTVL.

This clone was detected once. The chain has TRBV13 and TRBJ2-7, with 8 bases aligning to TRBD1. With 5 bases clipped from V and 2 bases from J, the junction kept 5 bases outside the gene matches. Germline loops: CDR1 PRHDT, CDR2 FYEKMQ (reference sequence). The length of the CDR3 is 14 residues. The CDR3 protein is CASSPWTGPYEQYF. The CDR3 bases are TGTGCCAGCAGCCCCTGGACAGGGCCCTACGAGCAGTACTTC.

The chain recombines TRBV7-2 with TRBJ1-2, with D maybe TRBD1 (5 bases). V gave up 1 base and J gave up 4 bases, with 10 bases separating them. Germline V CDR1 and CDR2: SGHTA, FQGNSA. The CDR3 runs 14 residues. CDR3 region: CASSLVTGGYGYTF. CDR3 nucleotides: TGTGCCAGCAGCTTAGTTACCGGGGGCTATGGCTACACCTTC.

The rearrangement links TRBV7-9 to TRBJ1-2; D perhaps matches TRBD1 (6 bases). V lost 5 bases, J lost 8 bases, and 12 bases lay in between. This CDR3 has 12 residues. Germline-derived CDR1 and CDR2 are SEHNR and FQNEAQ (reference sequence). This CDR3 is CASSLGQSGYTF. For the CDR3, the DNA is TGTGCCAGCAGCCTCGGACAGTCGGGCTACACCTTC.

V gene TRBV7-3 combines with J gene TRBJ2-3; TRBD1 might be the D (6 bases). The CDR3 has 13 amino acids. V was shortened by 5 bases and J by 1 base, with 7 bases between the two germline ends. The V gene's germline CDR1 is SGHTA and CDR2 FQGTGA. CDR3 region: CASSAGGTDTQYF. As DNA, the CDR3 is TGTGCCAGCAGCGCAGGGGGCACAGATACGCAGTATTTT.

This clone was observed once. The chain joins TRBV6-5 to TRBJ2-1; TRBD2 aligns across 7 bases. J was trimmed by 6 bases and V by 2 bases; bases with no gene match: 4. CDR3 size: 14 residues. The germline V gene has CDR1 MNHEY and CDR2 SVGAGI. The CDR3, as DNA: TGTGCCAGCAGTTACACAAGGACTAGCAATGAGCAGTTCTTC. Amino acid sequence: CASSYTRTSNEQFF.

V is TRBV2 and J is TRBJ2-5, with 10 positions matching TRBD2. J gave up 4 bases and V 2 bases, and 1 base lay outside the gene matches. The CDR3 is 14 residues long. Per germline, CDR1 SNHLY and CDR2 FYNNEI. Here the CDR3 reads CASSETSGAETQYF. The CDR3 DNA reads as TGTGCCAGCAGTGAAACTAGCGGGGCAGAGACCCAGTACTTC.

The J gene is TRBJ1-2, the V gene TRBV6-4; D not certain. Germline V CDR1 and CDR2: MRHNA, SNTAGT. There are 12 residues in the CDR3. Trimming pared 0 bases from V and 8 bases from J, leaving 7 bases between. Here the CDR3 DNA reads TGTGCCAGCAGTGACTCAGGTCAGGGCTACACCTTC. Its translation: CASSDSGQGYTF.

The chain uses TRBV4-3 and TRBJ1-5, with 8 positions matching TRBD1. J was trimmed by 6 bases and V by 1 base; bases with no gene match: 11. Germline CDR1 is LGHNA and CDR2 is YSLEER. This CDR3 region has 17 residues. For the CDR3, the DNA is TGCGCCAGCAGCCAAGGGACAGGGAATTATCGGGTTCAGCCCCAGCATTTT. Translated: CASSQGTGNYRVQPQHF.

The CDR3 sequence: CASSLGEEAVQPQHF. For the CDR3, the DNA is TGTGCCAGCAGCTTAGGAGAAGAGGCGGTTCAGCCCCAGCATTTT. The rearrangement uses TRBV7-9 and TRBJ1-5; D not certain. CDR1 and CDR2 from the germline V gene are SEHNR and FQNEAQ (reference sequence). There are 15 residues in the CDR3. V was cut by 1 base and J by 6 bases, with 13 bases left in between.

V and J are TRBV10-3 and TRBJ2-7; TRBD2 matches 11 bases. The CDR3 spans 15 residues. Germline V gene data show CDR1 as ENHRY and CDR2 as SYGVKD. Germline trimming cut 0 bases from V and 4 bases from J; bases unmatched to any gene: 2. The CDR3 coding sequence is TGTGCCATCAGTGAGTCACTAGCGGGGGAATACGAGCAGTACTTC. Protein product: CAISESLAGEYEQYF.

V gene TRBV5-1 combines with J gene TRBJ2-1; D might be TRBD1 (5 bases). The germline V gene encodes CDR1 SGHRS and CDR2 YFSETQ. V was clipped by 4 bases and J by 2 bases, with 13 bases between them. The CDR3 contains 15 residues. CDR3 DNA sequence: TGCGCCAGCAGCGTGACAGAAAGCCCCTACAATGAGCAGTTCTTC. Translating gives CASSVTESPYNEQFF.

The rearrangement uses TRBV4-3 and TRBJ1-2; D unclear. This CDR3 comprises 13 residues. Germline V gene lookup returns CDR1 LGHNA and CDR2 YSLEER. Deletions cut 0 bases from V and 8 bases from J, with 10 bases between. CDR3 coding DNA: TGCGCCAGCAGCCAAGATTGGAGGAAGGGCTACACCTTC. This encodes CASSQDWRKGYTF.

The rearrangement links TRBV9 to TRBJ1-4; 10 nucleotides agree with TRBD1. CDR1 SGDLS and CDR2 YYNGEE come from the germline V gene. The length of the CDR3 is 17 residues. Germline trimming cut 4 bases from V and 4 bases from J; bases unmatched to any gene: 10. The CDR3 DNA reads as TGTGCCAGCAGCCAGGGACAGGGGTTATCCTATAATGAAAAACTGTTTTTT. This translates into CASSQGQGLSYNEKLFF.